A selection of T cell receptor beta chains follows, all from one sample in a study of regulatory T cells in long-lasting Graves disease. TCRdb passed the multiplex PCR reads through MiXCR, listing each CDR3 protein once. The repertoire includes about 470,000 distinct CDR3 sequences, about 15% of them detected once, and about a sixth sits in the top ten. This sample was shared with a second study, whose subject was T cells in Graves' hyperthyroidism and ophthalmopathy.

The sample here was peripheral blood mononuclear cells (PBMCs), taken at new diagnosis, from a patient treated with antithyroid drugs. Source of these receptors: a woman in her twenties or thirties with Graves disease. CDR3s include the opening cysteine and the closing phenylalanine or tryptophan. D genes are given only for firm matches. Clone sizes are given selectively: once, few, many, or a class where the clone is expanded.

V gene,clone size,J gene,D gene,CDR3 protein,CDR3 DNA
TRBV3-1,many,TRBJ2-2,NA,CASSQVQTGELFF,TGTGCCAGCAGCCAAGTCCAGACCGGGGAGCTGTTTTTT
TRBV13,NA,TRBJ2-7,NA,CASSWGSSSYEQYF,TGTGCCAGCAGCTGGGGCAGCTCTTCCTACGAGCAGTACTTC
TRBV4-1,many,TRBJ1-1,NA,CASSGKNTEAFF,TGCGCCAGCAGCGGGAAGAACACTGAAGCTTTCTTT
TRBV27,many,TRBJ1-2,NA,CASSLSGGNYGYTF,TGCGCCAGCAGCTTGTCTGGGGGAAACTATGGCTACACCTTC
TRBV18,many,TRBJ2-1,NA,CASSPGSEYEQFF,TGTGCCAGCTCACCAGGGTCGGAGTATGAGCAGTTCTTC
TRBV20-1,NA,TRBJ1-2,TRBD1,CSAQGQPGYTF,TGCAGTGCTCAGGGACAGCCGGGCTACACCTTC
TRBV5-1,NA,TRBJ2-1,TRBD2,CASSVAGGPGGVYNEQFF,TGCGCCAGCAGCGTAGCGGGAGGGCCGGGGGGGGTGTACAATGAGCAGTTCTTC
TRBV6-2/TRBV6-3,NA,TRBJ2-3,NA,CASSYVEYTDTQYF,TGTGCCAGCAGTTACGTGGAGTACACAGATACGCAGTATTTT
TRBV29-1,many,TRBJ1-4,TRBD1,CSVTHMTGAINEKLFF,TGCAGCGTTACGCACATGACAGGGGCCATTAATGAAAAACTGTTTTTT
TRBV12-3/TRBV12-4,many,TRBJ2-7,NA,CASTPPAAYEQYF,TGTGCCAGCACTCCCCCCGCGGCCTACGAGCAGTACTTC
TRBV29-1,many,TRBJ2-7,TRBD1,CSVELPGQRYEQYF,TGCAGCGTTGAACTCCCGGGACAGCGCTACGAGCAGTACTTC
TRBV24-1,few,TRBJ2-3,NA,CATSDSGVSEYF,TGTGCCACCAGTGATTCCGGGGTGTCGGAGTATTTT
TRBV7-9,few,TRBJ2-5,TRBD1,CASSAGTAGETQYF,TGTGCCAGCAGCGCCGGGACAGCCGGAGAGACCCAGTACTTC
TRBV18,many,TRBJ1-6,NA,CASSPGRGVDSPLHF,TGTGCCAGCTCCCCCGGCAGGGGTGTTGATTCACCCCTCCACTTT
TRBV6-1,many,TRBJ2-2,NA,CASRITRGDTGELFF,TGTGCCAGCCGAATCACCAGGGGCGACACCGGGGAGCTGTTTTTT